These 4 T cell receptor beta chains originate from one sample sequenced in a study of cytomegalovirus exposure and HLA in healthy donors. PCR involved 60 Vbeta and 13 Jbeta primers. Repertoires were generated with immunoSEQ multiplex PCR, while TCRdb's copy carries only in-frame clones and drops some. This sample has more than 80,000 clones, with approximately 82% found just once. The sequencing sample was made of PBMCs. These receptor sequences come from a man aged 35-49 years in good health and CMV-seronegative.

The rearrangement links TRBV7-9 to TRBJ2-1; TRBD2 aligns across 11 bases. The V gene's germline CDR1 is SEHNR and CDR2 FQNEAQ (reference sequence). There are 18 residues in the CDR3. The V gene end was trimmed by 0 bases and the J gene end by 8 bases; junction bases not matched to a gene: 12. Written as DNA, the CDR3 is TGTGCCAGCAGCTTAGCGGGTAATAGCGGGGGGGCAATCGATGAGCAGTTCTTC. This encodes CASSLAGNSGGAIDEQFF.

The DNA of the CDR3 is TGCGCCAGCAGCTTGGGGTCGGGCAGGGTAATGGGTACTGAAGCTTTCTTT. It translates to CASSLGSGRVMGTEAFF. The chain uses TRBV5-1 and TRBJ1-1; tentatively, D is TRBD1 (5 bases). The CDR3 loop spans 17 amino acids. V was trimmed by 0 bases and J by 5 bases, leaving 20 bases between them. CDR1 SGHRS and CDR2 YFSETQ come from the germline V gene. Supplemented by reference TRBV5-1 and TRBJ1-1, the full variable domain reads KAGVTQTPRYLIKTRGQQVTLSCSPISGHRSVSWYQQTPGQGLQFLFEYFSETQRNKGNFPGRFSGRQFSNSRSEMNVSTLELGDSALYLCASSLGSGRVMGTEAFFGQGTRLTVV.

J is TRBJ1-4 and V is TRBV15; perhaps TRBD1 as D (5 bases). CDR3 length: 15 residues. Germline loops: CDR1 LNHNV, CDR2 YYDKDF (reference sequence). The ends were cut back, 0 bases at V and 8 bases at J, with 13 bases in the middle. The CDR3 region has the DNA TGTGCCACCAGCAGAGAGATTCGGGGGGGGGAAAAACTGTTTTTT. Its translation is CATSREIRGGEKLFF.

V and J are TRBV14 and TRBJ1-2; possible D gene TRBD1, 5 bases. The germline V gene encodes CDR1 SGHDN and CDR2 FVKESK. CDR3 size: 16 residues. V lost 0 bases to trimming and J lost 3 bases, with 14 bases between them. The CDR3 sequence: CASSQETLTAYYGYTF. DNA of the CDR3: TGTGCCAGCAGCCAAGAGACCTTGACAGCGTACTATGGCTACACCTTC.